Below are 24 T cell receptor beta chains sequenced from a single sample in a study of cytomegalovirus exposure and HLA in healthy donors. PCR amplification relied on 60 Vbeta primers (plus 13 Jbeta primers). Libraries were prepared by immunoSEQ multiplex PCR; TCRdb keeps only in-frame clonotypes and omits some of them. This table has approximately 100,000 clones, over 60% appearing once. Source material: PBMCs. The receptors were gathered from a female donor in good health and CMV-seropositive.

The chain combines TRBV28 with TRBJ2-3; TRBD2 agrees at 14 bases. This CDR3 is 19 amino acids long. V shed 5 bases, J shed 3 bases, and the junction held 13 bases outside the gene matches. Germline lookup yields CDR1 MDHEN and CDR2 SYDVKM. Here the CDR3 reads CASSPPGLGLAGVTDTQYF. The CDR3 region has the DNA TGTGCCAGCAGTCCGCCCGGCCTGGGACTAGCGGGAGTAACAGATACGCAGTATTTT.

CDR3 nucleotide sequence: TGTGCCAGCAGCTTAGTGACAGGGGACCCTAAGGGCTACACCTTC. Encoded protein: CASSLVTGDPKGYTF. This sequence joins TRBV7-2 and TRBJ1-2, with TRBD1 matching 8 bases. Germline trimming cut 1 base from V and 8 bases from J; bases unmatched to any gene: 9. The germline V gene encodes CDR1 SGHTA and CDR2 FQGNSA. The CDR3 covers 15 residues.

The chain is built from TRBV4-1 and TRBJ2-2; TRBD2 agrees at 10 bases. CDR3 length equals 17 residues. The J segment lost 4 bases and the V segment lost 4 bases, leaving 9 bases of the junction unmatched. Germline CDR1 is MGHRA and CDR2 is YSYEKL. CDR3 region: CASSLQLGLASTGELFF. CDR3 nucleotides: TGCGCCAGCAGCCTGCAATTGGGACTAGCGTCCACCGGGGAGCTGTTTTTT.

The chain carries TRBV11-1 and TRBJ2-1; 8 positions agree with TRBD2. The CDR3 is 15 residues long. The junction had 8 bases not matched to a gene; V was cut back by 7 bases and J by 3 bases. CDR1 and CDR2 (germline): SGHAT, FQDESV (reference sequence). The CDR3 loop is CASNTGGYVYNEQFF. The CDR3 coding sequence is TGTGCCAGCAATACGGGGGGGTACGTCTACAATGAGCAGTTCTTC. Drawing the rest from reference TRBV11-1 and TRBJ2-1, the complete variable domain is EAEVAQSPRYKITEKSQAVAFWCDPISGHATLYWYRQILGQGPELLVQFQDESVVDDSQLPKDRFSAERLKGVDSTLKIQPAELGDSAMYLCASNTGGYVYNEQFFGPGTRLTVL.

This clone has just one count. This sequence joins TRBV5-1 and TRBJ2-5, with 11 nucleotides matching TRBD2. The J call is in doubt because the DNA end fits TRBJ2-7 better. The CDR3 totals 16 residues. From germline, CDR1 is SGHRS and CDR2 YFSETQ. As DNA, the CDR3 is TGCGCCAGCAGCCAGAAAACTAGCGGGGGTCTCTACGAGCAGTACTTC. Translated: CASSQKTSGGLYEQYF.

This sequence joins TRBV6-1 and TRBJ2-2; 7 bases agree with TRBD1. The CDR3 has 14 amino acids. From germline, CDR1 is MNHNS and CDR2 SASEGT. After removal of 0 bases from V and 6 bases from J, the junction contained 1 base not matched to a gene. CDR3 coding DNA: TGTGCCAGCAGTGAAGCAACAGGGGCCGGGGAGCTGTTTTTT. It yields the protein CASSEATGAGELFF.

V gene TRBV7-9 combines with J gene TRBJ1-1; D is ambiguous. Germline-derived CDR1 and CDR2 are SEHNR and FQNEAQ (reference sequence). This CDR3 comprises 17 residues. V was trimmed by 1 base and J by 0 bases, leaving 15 bases between them. CDR3 nucleotide sequence: TGTGCCAGCAGCTTAGTAGCCCTGGGAGGATTGAACACTGAAGCTTTCTTT. Encoded protein: CASSLVALGGLNTEAFF.

The J gene is TRBJ2-7, the V gene TRBV11-2; the D gene is possibly TRBD1 (6 bases). The CDR3 totals 14 residues. CDR1 and CDR2 (germline): SGHAT, FQNNGV. V was shortened by 4 bases and J by 4 bases, with 14 bases between the two germline ends. The CDR3 DNA sequence: TGTGCCAGCAGCTCAGGGGCGTTCCGTTACGAGCAGTACTTC. Translating it yields CASSSGAFRYEQYF.

This chain connects TRBV18 to TRBJ1-1, with 7 bases lining up with TRBD1. Trimming cost V 2 bases and J 1 base; bases outside gene matches: 7. CDR3 length: 16 residues. CDR1 and CDR2 from the germline V gene are KGHSH and LQKENI. CDR3 in DNA: TGTGCCAGCTCACCAAACCAGGGACAGAAGAACACTGAAGCTTTCTTT. Translated, it gives CASSPNQGQKNTEAFF. The whole variable domain, filled in from reference TRBV18 and TRBJ1-1, reads NAGVMQNPRHLVRRRGQEARLRCSPMKGHSHVYWYRQLPEEGLKFMVYLQKENIIDESGMPKERFSAEFPKEGPSILRIQQVVRGDSAAYFCASSPNQGQKNTEAFFGQGTRLTVV.

The table lists this clone with a few counts. The CDR3 DNA reads as TGTGCCAGCAGTGCCGACAGGGGTTTCTACGAGCAGTACTTC. Protein: CASSADRGFYEQYF. This sequence joins TRBV6-5 and TRBJ2-7, with 8 bases lining up with TRBD1. The V gene's germline CDR1 is MNHEY and CDR2 SVGAGI. J gave up 3 bases and V 5 bases, and 6 bases lay outside the gene matches. CDR3 length: 14 residues.

The chain employs TRBV4-2 and TRBJ1-2; TRBD1 agrees at 8 bases. CDR3 length equals 15 residues. Per germline, CDR1 LGHNA and CDR2 YNFKEQ. Trimming removed 0 bases from V and 8 bases from J; junction bases left unmatched: 8. The CDR3 DNA follows: TGTGCCAGCAGCCAAGAATCCAGGGGGCATTGGGGCTACACCTTC. It is translated as CASSQESRGHWGYTF.

This rearrangement joins TRBV28 to TRBJ1-1; TRBD1 might be the D (5 bases). Trimming left V 4 bases short and J 5 bases short, with 20 bases between. The germline V gene has CDR1 MDHEN and CDR2 SYDVKM. CDR3 length: 16 amino acids. In DNA form, the CDR3 reads TGTGCCAGCAGTTCCGGGACTAGCGGGAGTAAAACTGAAGCTTTCTTT. Its protein product is CASSSGTSGSKTEAFF. Using reference TRBV28 and TRBJ1-1 for the parts outside the CDR3, the full variable domain is DVKVTQSSRYLVKRTGEKVFLECVQDMDHENMFWYRQDPGLGLRLIYFSYDVKMKEKGDIPEGYSVSREKKERFSLILESASTNQTSMYLCASSSGTSGSKTEAFFGQGTRLTVV.

The chain joins TRBV14 to TRBJ2-6; perhaps TRBD1 as D (6 bases). CDR1 and CDR2 (germline): SGHDN, FVKESK. Trimming removed 6 bases at V and 0 bases at J, with 12 bases between. This CDR3 is 16 amino acids long. The CDR3 DNA follows: TGTGCCAGCAGAGACAGGACCGGCTCTGGGGCCAACGTCCTGACTTTC. Protein product: CASRDRTGSGANVLTF.

The chain recombines TRBV27 with TRBJ2-7; D is undetermined. V was pared by 4 bases and J by 3 bases, with 13 bases between. This CDR3 contains 14 residues. Germline V CDR1 and CDR2: MNHEY, SMNVEV (reference sequence). The CDR3 spells CASSSTLMGYEQYF. CDR3 bases: TGTGCCAGCAGTTCGACTCTCATGGGCTACGAGCAGTACTTC.

V usage is TRBV28 and J usage is TRBJ2-7; D gene unclear. Trimming removed 4 bases at V and 3 bases at J, with 4 bases between. CDR1 MDHEN and CDR2 SYDVKM come from the germline V gene. CDR3 length equals 11 residues. The CDR3: CASSWLYEQYF. The CDR3 bases are TGTGCCAGCAGTTGGCTCTACGAGCAGTACTTC.

The chain recombines TRBV7-9 with TRBJ1-2; D call uncertain. Germline V lookup: CDR1 SEHNR, CDR2 FQNEAQ (reference sequence). The CDR3 has 15 residues. Trimming removed 1 base from V and 4 bases from J, with 13 bases in between. The CDR3 nucleotides read TGTGCCAGCAGCTTAGTAGGTCCGGGAACCTATGGCTACACCTTC. Residues: CASSLVGPGTYGYTF.

As DNA, the CDR3 is TGTGCCAGCAGTTCCGTCGGAGGTAATCAGCCCCAGCATTTT. Amino acids: CASSSVGGNQPQHF. V usage is TRBV6-5 and J usage is TRBJ1-5; no reliable D call. This CDR3 has 14 amino acids. With 4 bases removed from V and 4 bases from J, the gap between germline ends came to 11 bases. Germline V gives CDR1 MNHEY, CDR2 SVGAGI.

The chain joins TRBV2 to TRBJ2-5; 12 positions match TRBD2. This CDR3 is built from 15 residues. The germline V gene has CDR1 SNHLY and CDR2 FYNNEI. The J segment lost 1 base and the V segment lost 4 bases, leaving 1 base of the junction unmatched. In DNA, the CDR3 is TGTGCCAGCAGTGCTAGCGGGGGGGTCCAAGAGACCCAGTACTTC. Translated: CASSASGGVQETQYF.

The chain links TRBV19 to TRBJ2-1; 12 nucleotides match TRBD2. Germline CDR1 is LNHDA and CDR2 is SQIVND (reference sequence). Losses at the gene ends were 6 bases for V and 7 bases for J; bases not matched to a gene: 7. This CDR3 contains 15 residues. The CDR3 loop is CASSQPTSGRNEQFF. CDR3 nucleotide sequence: TGTGCCAGTAGCCAACCGACTAGCGGGAGAAATGAGCAGTTCTTC.

There are many counts of this clone. Other DNA sequences of this sample code for an identical CDR3. The chain has TRBV7-6 and TRBJ2-1; 9 bases line up with TRBD1. Trimming at V came to 3 bases and at J to 3 bases, leaving 3 bases not matched to a gene. The CDR3 covers 15 residues. The V gene's germline CDR1 is SGHVS and CDR2 FNYEAQ. The CDR3 DNA follows: TGTGCCAGCAGCTTGGGACAGGGAGACTACAATGAGCAGTTCTTC. Translating it yields CASSLGQGDYNEQFF.

The table lists this clone with a few counts. V and J are TRBV30 and TRBJ1-5, with D hard to call. Germline CDR1 and CDR2: GTSNPN and SVGIG (reference sequence). Trimming removed 2 bases from V and 6 bases from J, with 11 bases in between. This CDR3 comprises 13 residues. The CDR3 bases are TGTGCCTGGAGTAAAGGGAGCCCTCAGCCCCAGCATTTT. Translating gives CAWSKGSPQPQHF.

With respect to this clone: Compared with germline, one end of the junction differs, possibly owing to a read error. The chain recombines TRBV7-7 with TRBJ2-5; 9 bases agree with TRBD1. In germline, CDR1 is SSHAT, CDR2 FNYEAQ (reference sequence). This CDR3 comprises 14 residues. The CDR3: CASSLGQGPKTQYF. CDR3 in DNA: TGTGCTAGCAGCCTGGGACAGGGCCCCAAGACCCAGTACTTC.

The rearrangement uses TRBV5-1 and TRBJ1-1; 9 positions match TRBD1. J lost 4 bases, V lost 3 bases, and 13 bases had no gene match. This CDR3 has 17 residues. CDR1 and CDR2 from the germline V gene are SGHRS and YFSETQ. The CDR3 DNA is TGCGCCAGCAGCTCAGGACAGGGGTTTAAGGTGAGCACTGAAGCTTTCTTT. Protein: CASSSGQGFKVSTEAFF. Full variable domain (rest looked up from reference TRBV5-1 and TRBJ1-1): KAGVTQTPRYLIKTRGQQVTLSCSPISGHRSVSWYQQTPGQGLQFLFEYFSETQRNKGNFPGRFSGRQFSNSRSEMNVSTLELGDSALYLCASSSGQGFKVSTEAFFGQGTRLTVV.

This clone was seen more than once but under ten times. The chain recombines TRBV5-1 with TRBJ2-3; possible D gene TRBD1, 6 bases. V was shortened by 0 bases and J by 4 bases, with 12 bases between the two germline ends. Germline values: CDR1 SGHRS, CDR2 YFSETQ. There are 15 residues in the CDR3. The CDR3 DNA is TGCGCCAGCAGCTTGGCCGCAGGGGTCGCAGATACGCAGTATTTT. This sequence encodes CASSLAAGVADTQYF.